One and the same sample provided the 10 T cell receptor beta chains below, sequenced in a study of blood T cell repertoires in COVID-19. Here immunoSEQ multiplex PCR was the method, and the copy in TCRdb shows in-frame clones only, minus some. The sample carries under 400,000 clones, about nine tenths recorded once. The sample taken for sequencing was peripheral blood. Receptor source: a woman in her fifties or sixties with COVID-19, enrolled during active disease.

The chain employs TRBV2 and TRBJ1-1; no definite D call. The CDR3 contains 11 residues. CDR1 is SNHLY, CDR2 FYNNEI, per germline. V lost 3 bases to trimming and J lost 5 bases, with 4 bases between them. This CDR3 reads CASSDRTEAFF. CDR3 nucleotides: TGTGCCAGCAGTGACAGGACTGAAGCTTTCTTT.

The V gene is TRBV7-8, the J gene TRBJ2-7; 7 nucleotides line up with TRBD1. The V and J ends lost 5 bases and 5 bases, in that order; junction bases with no gene match: 9. In germline, CDR1 is SGHVS, CDR2 FQNEAQ. The CDR3 covers 14 residues. Written as DNA, the CDR3 is TGTGCCAGCAGCGCAGCAGGGGGTTCCCACGAGCAGTACTTC. It is translated as CASSAAGGSHEQYF.

The genes are TRBV5-8 and TRBJ2-1; D uncertain. CDR1 SGHTS and CDR2 YDEGEE come from the germline V gene. V lost 1 base and J lost 4, with 9 bases in between. CDR3 length: 14 amino acids. CDR3 in amino acids: CASSLSIRYNEQFF. CDR3 DNA: TGTGCCAGCAGCTTGTCAATCAGATACAATGAGCAGTTCTTC.

This clone is a singleton in its sample. The V call is TRBV5-5, the J call TRBJ1-2; a weak D match, TRBD1 (6 bases). The germline V and J ends were trimmed by 0 bases and 3 bases, with 15 bases remaining between them. Germline CDR1 SGHKS, CDR2 YYEKEE (reference sequence). The CDR3 is made up of 16 amino acids. The CDR3 region is CASSLVFTTGDYGYTF. The CDR3 DNA reads TGTGCCAGCAGCTTGGTGTTTACGACAGGTGACTATGGCTACACCTTC.

The rearrangement uses TRBV19 and TRBJ1-2, with 7 bases lining up with TRBD1. CDR1 LNHDA and CDR2 SQIVND come from the germline V gene (reference sequence). J gave up 2 bases and V 7 bases, and 4 bases lay outside the gene matches. The CDR3 has 13 amino acids. DNA for the CDR3: TGTGCCAGTACCCGACAGGGCAACTATGGCTACACCTTC. Translated: CASTRQGNYGYTF.

The rearrangement links TRBV5-5 to TRBJ2-6, with D perhaps matching TRBD2 (6 bases). Germline V lookup: CDR1 SGHKS, CDR2 YYEKEE (reference sequence). This CDR3 spans 15 amino acids. The V and J ends lost 4 bases and 5 bases respectively, with 13 bases between them. Here the CDR3 DNA reads TGTGCCAGCAGCCCCGCCCGGGGGTGGGCCAACGTCCTGACTTTC. This codes for CASSPARGWANVLTF.

The chain joins TRBV6-5 to TRBJ2-3; 10 nucleotides match TRBD2. The CDR3 spans 15 residues. Germline CDR1 is MNHEY and CDR2 is SVGAGI. J gave up 1 base and V 7 bases, and 5 bases lay outside the gene matches. The DNA of the CDR3 is TGTGCCAGCATCAGCGGGGGGGTCCGCACAGATACGCAGTATTTT. Protein product: CASISGGVRTDTQYF.

The chain links TRBV6-6 to TRBJ1-1; 8 bases are a match to TRBD1. This CDR3 contains 20 residues. Germline V CDR1 and CDR2: MNHNY, SVGAGI (reference sequence). The trim removed 6 bases at V and 2 bases at J, leaving 23 bases unmatched. The CDR3 loop reads CASSGAAGGFGSPINTEAFF. The CDR3 DNA reads as TGTGCCAGCAGCGGCGCGGCAGGGGGCTTTGGTTCTCCGATAAACACTGAAGCTTTCTTT.

This clone was seen more than once but under ten times. This chain joins TRBV27 and TRBJ2-3, with 8 nucleotides matching TRBD1. Germline CDR1 is MNHEY and CDR2 is SMNVEV (reference sequence). The CDR3 has 16 amino acids. Trimming took 5 bases from V and 2 from J; bases not matched to a gene: 9. The CDR3 nucleotides are TGTGCCAGCAGTCTTAGGGACAGGCGATCCACAGATACGCAGTATTTT. Its protein is CASSLRDRRSTDTQYF.

This chain links TRBV3-1 (or the pseudogene TRBV3-2) with TRBJ2-1, with 10 bases that match TRBD1. The CDR3 is 15 residues long. Trimming at V came to 3 bases and at J to 5 bases, leaving 4 bases not matched to a gene. Germline-derived CDR1 and CDR2 are LGHDT and YNNKEL (reference sequence). The CDR3 region has the DNA TGTGCCAGCAGCCATTTCGGGACAGGGGACAATGAGCAGTTCTTC. As protein: CASSHFGTGDNEQFF.